A selection of T cell receptor beta chains follows, all from one sample in a study of blood T cell repertoires in COVID-19. Assay: immunoSEQ multiplex PCR; the TCRdb copy retains only in-frame clones and omits some. The table has around 61,000 clones, 89% seen once. The specimen was peripheral blood. These receptors were collected from a man aged 60 to 69 with acute or convalescent COVID-19. CDR3s include the opening cysteine and the closing phenylalanine or tryptophan. The D gene is left open where the match is weak. A row's size may be missing; if present it is once, few, many or a size class.

v_gene: TRBV7-3; d_gene: TRBD2; j_gene: TRBJ2-2; abundance: .; CDR3nt: TGTGCCAGCAGCATAGGACTAGCCACCGGGGAGCTGTTTTTT; CDR3aa: CASSIGLATGELFF
v_gene: TRBV11-2; d_gene: TRBD1; j_gene: TRBJ1-2; abundance: .; CDR3nt: TGTGCCAGCACCGGACGCGGGACAGGGCAGTATGGCTACACCTTC; CDR3aa: CASTGRGTGQYGYTF
v_gene: TRBV4-1; d_gene: .; j_gene: TRBJ1-6; abundance: few; CDR3nt: TGCGCCAGCAGCCAAGATGGAGTGACACCCCTCCACTTT; CDR3aa: CASSQDGVTPLHF
v_gene: TRBV5-1; d_gene: .; j_gene: TRBJ2-1; abundance: .; CDR3nt: TGCGCCAGCAGCCTACAGGGAAATGAGCAGTTCTTC; CDR3aa: CASSLQGNEQFF
v_gene: TRBV2; d_gene: TRBD1; j_gene: TRBJ2-1; abundance: .; CDR3nt: TGTGCCAGCAGCGCGGACAGGTACAATGAGCAGTTCTTC; CDR3aa: CASSADRYNEQFF
v_gene: TRBV27; d_gene: TRBD1; j_gene: TRBJ2-1; abundance: .; CDR3nt: TGTGCCAGCAGACCTCTCGGGACAGGGGTCAATGAGCAGTTCTTC; CDR3aa: CASRPLGTGVNEQFF
v_gene: TRBV7-8; d_gene: TRBD2; j_gene: TRBJ2-1; abundance: .; CDR3nt: TGTGCCAGCAGCTCCCACAGAGCGGGGGGCATCTCCTACAATGAGCAGTTCTTC; CDR3aa: CASSSHRAGGISYNEQFF
v_gene: TRBV29-1; d_gene: .; j_gene: TRBJ1-2; abundance: .; CDR3nt: TGCAGCGTTGTGCTCGGGAACTATGGCTACACCTTC; CDR3aa: CSVVLGNYGYTF
v_gene: TRBV4-1; d_gene: .; j_gene: TRBJ1-2; abundance: .; CDR3nt: TGCGCCAGCAGCCAAGCGGGGTTAGCTAACTATGGCTACACCTTC; CDR3aa: CASSQAGLANYGYTF
v_gene: TRBV5-1; d_gene: TRBD2; j_gene: TRBJ2-2; abundance: once; CDR3nt: TGCGCCAGCAGCTTTAATGGACCAAGACCGGGACTAGCGTACACCGGGGAGCTGTTTTTT; CDR3aa: CASSFNGPRPGLAYTGELFF
v_gene: TRBV5-4; d_gene: TRBD1; j_gene: TRBJ1-2; abundance: .; CDR3nt: TGTGCCAGCAGCTTGAGGGACAGGCCCTACTTCTACACCTTC; CDR3aa: CASSLRDRPYFYTF
v_gene: TRBV19; d_gene: TRBD1; j_gene: TRBJ1-6; abundance: .; CDR3nt: TGTGCCAGTAGTAACTCGCAAACGGGGACAGGCCCCAATTCACCCCTCCACTTT; CDR3aa: CASSNSQTGTGPNSPLHF
v_gene: TRBV6-5; d_gene: .; j_gene: TRBJ2-2; abundance: .; CDR3nt: TGTGCCAGCACGATGGTAGCGAACACCGGGGAGCTGTTTTTT; CDR3aa: CASTMVANTGELFF
v_gene: TRBV2; d_gene: .; j_gene: TRBJ1-1; abundance: .; CDR3nt: TGTGCCAGCAGTGAAAGAGCAGCCACGCCGCCGAGCGCTGAAGCTTTCTTT; CDR3aa: CASSERAATPPSAEAFF
v_gene: TRBV7-8; d_gene: .; j_gene: TRBJ1-6; abundance: few; CDR3nt: TGTGCCAGCAGCGCGGATAGGGGTTCCCCTTCACCCCTCCACTTT; CDR3aa: CASSADRGSPSPLHF
v_gene: TRBV2; d_gene: .; j_gene: TRBJ2-7; abundance: .; CDR3nt: TGTGCCAGCAGGAGCGGTGGGGGCGGCTACGAGCAGTACTTC; CDR3aa: CASRSGGGGYEQYF
v_gene: TRBV5-4; d_gene: TRBD1; j_gene: TRBJ1-1; abundance: .; CDR3nt: TGTGCCAGCAGGGGGGCAGGGGGCCTCTGGGACACTGAAGCTTTCTTT; CDR3aa: CASRGAGGLWDTEAFF
v_gene: TRBV2; d_gene: TRBD1; j_gene: TRBJ2-6; abundance: .; CDR3nt: TGTGCCAGCTGTCGAATGAGGGGGCAGGCCAACGTCCTGACTTTC; CDR3aa: CASCRMRGQANVLTF
v_gene: TRBV2; d_gene: .; j_gene: TRBJ1-1; abundance: .; CDR3nt: TGTGCCAGCAGGTTATTTCTGAACACTGAAGCTTTCTTT; CDR3aa: CASRLFLNTEAFF
v_gene: TRBV30; d_gene: .; j_gene: TRBJ1-2; abundance: .; CDR3nt: TGTGCCTGGAGTTGGGGGGACGGGGGCTACACCTTC; CDR3aa: CAWSWGDGGYTF
v_gene: TRBV3-1/TRBV3-2; d_gene: TRBD1; j_gene: TRBJ2-7; abundance: .; CDR3nt: TGTGCCAGCAGCCGAAAGGGACAGCGTACGAAGTACTTC; CDR3aa: CASSRKGQRTKYF
v_gene: TRBV18; d_gene: .; j_gene: TRBJ2-7; abundance: few; CDR3nt: TGTGCCAGCTCACAGGGGACCTACGAGCAGTACTTC; CDR3aa: CASSQGTYEQYF
v_gene: TRBV5-1; d_gene: .; j_gene: TRBJ2-7; abundance: .; CDR3nt: TGCGCCAGTTTTGATCCAGGGGTACCCTACGAGCAGTACTTC; CDR3aa: CASFDPGVPYEQYF
v_gene: TRBV7-8; d_gene: TRBD1; j_gene: TRBJ1-3; abundance: .; CDR3nt: TGTGCCAGCAGCTTAGTATCAGGGGGCACCATATATTTT; CDR3aa: CASSLVSGGTIYF
v_gene: TRBV28; d_gene: TRBD1; j_gene: TRBJ1-1; abundance: once; CDR3nt: TGTGCCAGCAGACAGGACAGGGCCCCGTCAAGCAATGAAGCTTTCTTT; CDR3aa: CASRQDRAPSSNEAFF
v_gene: TRBV19; d_gene: TRBD1; j_gene: TRBJ1-1; abundance: .; CDR3nt: TGTGCCAGTAGTATAGGAGACAGGGGGCACACTGAAGCTTTCTTT; CDR3aa: CASSIGDRGHTEAFF
v_gene: TRBV11-3; d_gene: TRBD1; j_gene: TRBJ2-3; abundance: .; CDR3nt: TGTGCCAGCAGCCGACGGCAGGGGGAACCCACAGATACGCAGTATTTT; CDR3aa: CASSRRQGEPTDTQYF
v_gene: TRBV27; d_gene: TRBD1; j_gene: TRBJ1-5; abundance: .; CDR3nt: TGTGCCAGCAGTCCCGGCAGGGGGTATAGCAATCAGCCCCAGCATTTT; CDR3aa: CASSPGRGYSNQPQHF
v_gene: TRBV19; d_gene: TRBD1; j_gene: TRBJ1-2; abundance: .; CDR3nt: TGTGCCAGTAGTACGGACAGGCTACGGTATGGCTACACCTTC; CDR3aa: CASSTDRLRYGYTF
v_gene: TRBV3-1/TRBV3-2; d_gene: TRBD1; j_gene: TRBJ1-6; abundance: .; CDR3nt: TGTGCCAGCAGCCAAGAGGGGACAGGGGCAAATTCACCCCTCCACTTT; CDR3aa: CASSQEGTGANSPLHF
v_gene: TRBV7-2; d_gene: .; j_gene: TRBJ2-5; abundance: once; CDR3nt: TGTGCCAGCAGCCCCGACAGTCAAGAGACCCAGTACTTC; CDR3aa: CASSPDSQETQYF
v_gene: TRBV11-2; d_gene: TRBD2; j_gene: TRBJ2-4; abundance: .; CDR3nt: TGTGCCAGCAGCTTCCAAACGGGGGGGAGCCAAAACATTCAGTACTTC; CDR3aa: CASSFQTGGSQNIQYF
v_gene: TRBV5-1; d_gene: TRBD2; j_gene: TRBJ2-3; abundance: .; CDR3nt: TGCGCCAGCAGCTTTCGCGGGGGGGGCGAAGATACGCAGTATTTT; CDR3aa: CASSFRGGGEDTQYF
v_gene: TRBV7-9; d_gene: TRBD1; j_gene: TRBJ2-3; abundance: .; CDR3nt: TGTGCCAGCAGCCCGTTAAAGAAGGGGGCTTTGGATACGCAGTATTTT; CDR3aa: CASSPLKKGALDTQYF
v_gene: TRBV7-9; d_gene: .; j_gene: TRBJ1-2; abundance: .; CDR3nt: TGTGCCAGCAGCTTATTTGGCCAGGTCAATGGCTACACCTTC; CDR3aa: CASSLFGQVNGYTF
v_gene: TRBV19; d_gene: .; j_gene: TRBJ2-3; abundance: .; CDR3nt: TGTGCCAGTAGTACCCGGCTCGGTGGTGCGGGGGCCTTCACAGGGACAGATACGCAGTATTTT; CDR3aa: CASSTRLGGAGAFTGTDTQYF
v_gene: TRBV24-1; d_gene: TRBD1; j_gene: TRBJ2-2; abundance: .; CDR3nt: TGTGCCACGACAGGGTCGGGTTTCACCGGGGAGCTGTTTTTT; CDR3aa: CATTGSGFTGELFF
v_gene: TRBV7-9; d_gene: .; j_gene: TRBJ1-5; abundance: .; CDR3nt: TGTGCCAGCAGCTTAGGCCTAAATCAGCCCCAGCATTTT; CDR3aa: CASSLGLNQPQHF
v_gene: TRBV7-8; d_gene: .; j_gene: TRBJ2-7; abundance: .; CDR3nt: TGTGCCAGCAGCTTAGGAGTGATCTACTACGAGCAGTACTTC; CDR3aa: CASSLGVIYYEQYF
v_gene: TRBV9; d_gene: .; j_gene: TRBJ1-5; abundance: .; CDR3nt: TGTGCCAGCAGCGTCGACAGCGATCAGCCCCAGCATTTT; CDR3aa: CASSVDSDQPQHF
v_gene: TRBV19; d_gene: .; j_gene: TRBJ2-6; abundance: .; CDR3nt: TGTGCCAGTGGTGGACTGCCCAGCTCTGGGGCCAACGTCCTGACTTTC; CDR3aa: CASGGLPSSGANVLTF
v_gene: TRBV9; d_gene: TRBD1; j_gene: TRBJ1-1; abundance: .; CDR3nt: TGTGCCAGCAGCGTCGGACAGGGGGCCAGGGACACTGAAGCTTTCTTT; CDR3aa: CASSVGQGARDTEAFF
v_gene: TRBV24-1; d_gene: .; j_gene: TRBJ1-5; abundance: .; CDR3nt: TGTGCCACCAGTGGTGACAGTTCTCAGCCCCAGCATTTT; CDR3aa: CATSGDSSQPQHF
v_gene: TRBV6-1; d_gene: TRBD1; j_gene: TRBJ1-6; abundance: .; CDR3nt: TGTGCCAGCAGTGAAGCTCATAGGACAGGGGGCTTGTCACCCCTCCACTTT; CDR3aa: CASSEAHRTGGLSPLHF
v_gene: TRBV12-5; d_gene: TRBD1; j_gene: TRBJ1-6; abundance: .; CDR3nt: TGTGCTAGTGGAACGGACAGGGTCCATAATTCACCCCTCCACTTT; CDR3aa: CASGTDRVHNSPLHF
v_gene: TRBV6-5; d_gene: TRBD1; j_gene: TRBJ1-2; abundance: few; CDR3nt: TGTGCCAGCAGTCCCGGGACAGGGAATGGCTACACCTTC; CDR3aa: CASSPGTGNGYTF
v_gene: TRBV6-6; d_gene: TRBD2; j_gene: TRBJ2-2; abundance: .; CDR3nt: TGTGCCAGCATCGCCGGCGGGGGAAACACCGGGGAGCTGTTTTTT; CDR3aa: CASIAGGGNTGELFF